Following are 11 T cell receptor beta chains from one sample sequenced in a study of Graves' ophthalmopathy and Graves' hyperthyroidism. RNA transcripts were the source from which TCR beta CDR3 regions were amplified. Investigators did first-round RT-PCR with HTBI primers, then second-round multiplex PCR. MiXCR, run by TCRdb on the multiplex PCR reads, gives a single entry per CDR3 protein. The repertoire holds fewer than 600,000 distinct CDR3 sequences, with around an eighth as singletons. Material: blood. These TCRs come from a young woman with Graves' ophthalmopathy.

In its sample, this clonotype was seen many times. The chain links TRBV24-1 to TRBJ1-1; 7 nucleotides agree with TRBD1. CDR1 is KGHDR, CDR2 SFDVKD, per germline. This CDR3 contains 13 residues. The V and J ends lost 6 bases and 5 bases, in that order; junction bases with no gene match: 5. The CDR3 DNA reads TGTGCCACCAGTCGTAACAGGGGAACTGAAGCTTTCTTT. The encoded protein is CATSRNRGTEAFF.

This clonotype was found a few times. The chain couples TRBV5-6 to TRBJ1-1; no reliable D call. The germline CDR1 and CDR2 sequences are SGHDT and YYEEEE. The CDR3 has 11 amino acids. V was shortened by 7 bases and J by 8 bases, with 12 bases between the two germline ends. The DNA of the CDR3 is TGTGCCAGCTCGGCCAGGAGGGAAGCTTTCTTT. It yields the protein CASSARREAFF.

At least ten counts were recorded for this clonotype. In DNA, the CDR3 is TGTGCCAGCAGTTTTGCGGTCTCCTACGAGCAGTACTTC. Its protein product is CASSFAVSYEQYF. The chain recombines TRBV28 with TRBJ2-7; no firm D call. CDR3 size: 13 residues. The ends were cut back, 3 bases at V and 0 bases at J, with 6 bases in the middle. CDR1 and CDR2 from the germline V gene are MDHEN and SYDVKM.

This clonotype was counted many times. This rearrangement joins TRBV11-2 to TRBJ2-7, with 7 bases matching TRBD1. The CDR3 consists of 14 residues. After removal of 6 bases from V and 2 bases from J, the junction contained 7 bases not matched to a gene. Germline V gives CDR1 SGHAT, CDR2 FQNNGV. This CDR3 is CASRSLQGTYEQYF. The CDR3 DNA reads as TGTGCCAGCAGATCCTTACAGGGGACCTACGAGCAGTACTTC. Filled out from reference TRBV11-2 and TRBJ2-7, the complete variable domain reads EAGVAQSPRYKIIEKRQSVAFWCNPISGHATLYWYQQILGQGPKLLIQFQNNGVVDDSQLPKDRFSAERLKGVDSTLKIQPAKLEDSAVYLCASRSLQGTYEQYFGPGTRLTVT.

There are many counts of this clonotype. This chain uses TRBV6-1 with TRBJ1-1; TRBD1 agrees at 10 bases. The V and J ends lost 4 bases and 5 bases, in that order; junction bases with no gene match: 1. This CDR3 is 13 amino acids long. Germline CDR1 is MNHNS and CDR2 is SASEGT. The CDR3 loop reads CASSADRGTEAFF. DNA for the CDR3: TGTGCCAGCAGTGCGGACAGGGGGACTGAAGCTTTCTTT.

This clonotype has ten or more counts. The rearrangement links TRBV12-3 or TRBV12-4 to TRBJ1-1; 11 bases map to TRBD1. V lost 2 bases, J lost 4 bases, and 12 bases stayed unmatched. The CDR3 has 18 amino acids. DNA for the CDR3: TGTGCCAGCAGTTTAACGATGACCGGACAGGGGGCCGGCACTGAAGCTTTCTTT. Translated: CASSLTMTGQGAGTEAFF.

In its sample, this clonotype was seen many times. The rearrangement uses TRBV7-2 and TRBJ1-6, with TRBD1 as a possible D gene (6 bases). The germline CDR1 and CDR2 sequences are SGHTA and FQGNSA. Trimming removed 4 bases from V and 9 bases from J, with 16 bases in between. There are 15 residues in the CDR3. In nucleotides, the CDR3 is TGTGCCAGCAGCTCGGGCGGGGCAGGGGTTTCACCCCTCCACTTT. This sequence encodes CASSSGGAGVSPLHF.

This clonotype was seen at least ten times. The rearrangement joins TRBV12-3 or TRBV12-4 to TRBJ2-7; TRBD1 might be the D (6 bases). The CDR3 length is 14 residues. V was cut by 3 bases and J by 2 bases, with 11 bases left in between. The CDR3 spells CASSFGTWAYEQYF. The CDR3 coding sequence is TGTGCCAGCAGTTTCGGGACATGGGCCTACGAGCAGTACTTC.

This clonotype was found many times. The V and J genes are TRBV28 and TRBJ2-5, with D perhaps TRBD1 or TRBD2 (6 bases each). Trimming cost V 3 bases and J 3 bases, with 14 bases left between them. Per germline, CDR1 MDHEN and CDR2 SYDVKM. The CDR3 runs 15 residues. The DNA of the CDR3 is TGTGCCAGCAGTTTTTCTCGGGGGCTGGAAGAGACCCAGTACTTC. Protein: CASSFSRGLEETQYF.

This clonotype was detected many times. The gene calls are TRBV15 and TRBJ1-1; a possible D gene is TRBD1 (6 bases). V lost 0 bases, J lost 0 bases, and 8 bases lay in between. CDR1 is LNHNV and CDR2 is YYDKDF in the germline V gene (reference sequence). The CDR3 loop spans 15 amino acids. In nucleotides, the CDR3 is TGTGCCACCAGCAGAGAGACAGGTATGAACACTGAAGCTTTCTTT. Translating it yields CATSRETGMNTEAFF.

This clonotype occurred a few times. This chain links TRBV11-1 with TRBJ2-2; TRBD2 aligns across 14 bases. Trimming took 5 bases from V and 7 from J; bases not matched to a gene: 12. The CDR3 contains 18 residues. The germline CDR1 and CDR2 sequences are SGHAT and FQDESV (reference sequence). The CDR3 DNA reads as TGTGCCAGCAGCATCCGATCGAGGACTAGCGGGAGGTTCGGGGAGCTGTTTTTT. Amino acid sequence: CASSIRSRTSGRFGELFF.